Following are 27 T cell receptor beta chains from one sample sequenced in a study of cytomegalovirus exposure and HLA in healthy donors. Researchers ran the PCR with 60 Vbeta and 13 Jbeta primers. Only in-frame clones appear in the TCRdb table, and some are missing; sequencing was by immunoSEQ multiplex PCR. The table has some 150,000 clones, more than 70% seen once; the top ten hold 1.5% to 2%. Sequenced: PBMCs. Source of these receptors: a middle-aged woman in good health and CMV-seronegative.

The chain carries TRBV5-6 and TRBJ1-1; 7 bases fit TRBD1. The CDR3 is made up of 13 amino acids. V shed 0 bases and J 7 bases; nucleotides not matched to a gene: 3. CDR1 is SGHDT, CDR2 YYEEEE, per germline. CDR3 sequence (DNA): TGTGCCAGCAGCTTGGACAGGGGTGATGAAGCTTTCTTT. Translation: CASSLDRGDEAFF.

This chain uses TRBV12-5 with TRBJ2-5; the match to TRBD2 covers 8 bases. Trimming at V came to 3 bases and at J to 5 bases, leaving 2 bases not matched to a gene. The germline V gene has CDR1 LGHNT and CDR2 FRNRAP. The CDR3 covers 13 residues. The CDR3 DNA follows: TGTGCTAGTGGTTTAGCGGGAGCTGAGACCCAGTACTTC. Its protein product is CASGLAGAETQYF.

CDR3 in amino acids: CASSNAGTLYGYTF. The DNA of the CDR3 is TGTGCCAGCAGCAATGCGGGGACCCTCTATGGCTACACCTTC. V is TRBV25-1 and J is TRBJ1-2, with D possibly TRBD1 on 5 matching bases. The germline gives CDR1 MGHDK, CDR2 SYGVNS. The germline V and J ends were trimmed by 6 bases and 4 bases, with 15 bases remaining between them. CDR3 length equals 14 residues.

The sample holds a few counts of this clone. This chain links TRBV19 with TRBJ2-5, with D tentatively TRBD2 (5 bases). Judging by the DNA end, TRBJ2-7 fits better; the J call may be wrong. CDR3 length: 15 amino acids. CDR1 LNHDA and CDR2 SQIVND come from the germline V gene (reference sequence). CDR3 loop: CASSTTLRLSYEQYF. The DNA of the CDR3 is TGTGCCAGTAGTACCACCCTTCGACTATCCTACGAGCAGTACTTC.

Remarks on this clone: At one end, the junction sequence differs from germline, possibly due to a read error. Additional DNA sequences in this sample encode the identical CDR3. The rearrangement links TRBV5-4 to TRBJ2-4; 9 bases are a match to TRBD2. The germline gives CDR1 SGHNT, CDR2 YYREEE (reference sequence). The CDR3 sequence is 14 residues long. The CDR3 bases are TGTGCCAGCAGCTTGGTCGCGGGAGGGGACATCCAGTACTTC. This gives the protein CASSLVAGGDIQYF.

The genes are TRBV5-5 and TRBJ2-5, with TRBD1 matching 9 bases. From germline, CDR1 is SGHKS and CDR2 YYEKEE (reference sequence). The CDR3 contains 15 residues. Germline trimming cut 1 base from V and 5 bases from J; bases unmatched to any gene: 6. DNA for the CDR3: TGTGCCAGCAGCTTGACAGGGGGCCAGAGGGAGACCCAGTACTTC. It encodes CASSLTGGQRETQYF. The entire variable domain, with the rest obtained from reference TRBV5-5 and TRBJ2-5, is as follows: DAGVTQSPTHLIKTRGQQVTLRCSPISGHKSVSWYQQVLGQGPQFIFQYYEKEERGRGNFPDRFSARQFPNYSSELNVNALLLGDSALYLCASSLTGGQRETQYFGPGTRLLVL.

This clone was seen a handful of times. V is TRBV7-9 and J is TRBJ2-3; possible D gene TRBD2, 6 bases. Germline V gene lookup returns CDR1 SEHNR and CDR2 FQNEAQ (reference sequence). Trimming cost V 8 bases and J 2 bases, with 14 bases left between them. The CDR3 is made up of 14 amino acids. In DNA form, the CDR3 reads TGTGCCAGCTTCTTAGCGGAGTTCACAGATACGCAGTATTTT. Protein: CASFLAEFTDTQYF.

The chain combines TRBV15 with TRBJ1-3; a possible D gene is TRBD1 (6 bases). The CDR3 extends over 17 amino acids. CDR1 and CDR2 (germline): LNHNV, YYDKDF (reference sequence). Trimming took 6 bases from V and 0 from J, leaving 18 bases between them. The CDR3 protein is CATRGAGAGSSGNTIYF. The CDR3 region has the DNA TGTGCCACCAGGGGGGCCGGGGCGGGCAGCTCTGGAAACACCATATATTTT.

The J gene is TRBJ2-6, the V gene TRBV19, with a weak D call TRBD2 (5 bases). The CDR3 is 17 residues long. V was shortened by 3 bases and J by 0 bases, with 12 bases between the two germline ends. In germline, CDR1 is LNHDA, CDR2 SQIVND (reference sequence). The CDR3 spells CASSIWLAVSGANVLTF. The CDR3 region has the DNA TGTGCCAGTAGTATCTGGCTAGCCGTCTCTGGGGCCAACGTCCTGACTTTC.

This clone showed up just a few times. The V and J genes are TRBV6-6 and TRBJ2-5; D is possibly TRBD1 (5 bases). V shed 10 bases and J shed 1 base, with 10 bases lying between them. The CDR3 is 12 amino acids. Germline CDR1 and CDR2: MNHNY and SVGAGI (reference sequence). The CDR3: CATQGPQETQYF. The CDR3 DNA follows: TGTGCCACCCAGGGCCCCCAAGAGACCCAGTACTTC.

J is TRBJ2-5 and V is TRBV10-1, with a tentative D call TRBD2 (5 bases). The CDR3 is made up of 15 amino acids. V shed 4 bases and J shed 2 bases, with 14 bases lying between them. CDR1 is WNHNN, CDR2 SYGVQD, per germline (reference sequence). DNA of the CDR3: TGCGCCAGCAGTGTGCGAGGGAGCCGGCAAGAGACCCAGTACTTC. It encodes CASSVRGSRQETQYF.

This chain links TRBV6-4 with TRBJ2-1; TRBD2 matches at 9 bases. Germline V gene sequence: CDR1 MRHNA, CDR2 SNTAGT. The length of the CDR3 is 15 residues. V lost 8 bases, J lost 1 base, and 6 bases stayed unmatched. CDR3 DNA: TGTGCCAGCGCAAAGGGACTAGCTTCCTACAATGAGCAGTTCTTC. It specifies CASAKGLASYNEQFF.

V usage is TRBV30 and J usage is TRBJ2-7; 10 bases are a match to TRBD2. The length of the CDR3 is 16 residues. V shed 0 bases, J shed 5 bases, and the junction held 10 bases outside the gene matches. CDR1 is GTSNPN, CDR2 SVGIG, per germline (reference sequence). The CDR3 reads CAWSVPLGTSEDEQYF. The CDR3 DNA reads as TGTGCCTGGAGTGTACCGCTCGGGACTAGCGAAGACGAGCAGTACTTC.

The chain links TRBV13 to TRBJ1-3, with 7 bases identical to TRBD1. The junction had 11 bases not matched to a gene; V was cut back by 2 bases and J by 4 bases. The germline CDR1 and CDR2 sequences are PRHDT and FYEKMQ (reference sequence). This CDR3 has 17 amino acids. Written as DNA, the CDR3 is TGTGCCAGCAGCTTATTATCCCAGGGGGAGGCAGGAAACACCATATATTTT. The encoded protein is CASSLLSQGEAGNTIYF.

The chain uses TRBV27 and TRBJ2-7; 9 bases match TRBD2. In germline, CDR1 is MNHEY, CDR2 SMNVEV (reference sequence). After removal of 8 bases from V and 0 bases from J, the junction contained 5 bases not matched to a gene. CDR3 length: 14 amino acids. CDR3 residues: CASHLAGSSYEQYF. In nucleotides, the CDR3 is TGTGCCAGCCACCTAGCGGGGAGCTCCTACGAGCAGTACTTC.

The chain links TRBV4-1 to TRBJ1-5; D gene ambiguous. The germline V and J ends were trimmed by 4 bases and 0 bases, with 13 bases remaining between them. From germline, CDR1 is MGHRA and CDR2 YSYEKL. This CDR3 is built from 16 residues. CDR3 loop: CASSPRSAYSNQPQHF. The CDR3 nucleotides are TGCGCCAGCAGCCCAAGGAGCGCGTATAGCAATCAGCCCCAGCATTTT.

This chain links TRBV7-9 with TRBJ1-1; a weak D match, TRBD1 (6 bases). V lost 5 bases and J 10 bases, leaving 17 bases between the germline ends. The CDR3 has 13 amino acids. Germline CDR1 SEHNR, CDR2 FQNEAQ (reference sequence). For the CDR3, the DNA is TGTGCCAGCAGCCTGCTCGGGGGGCGAGGAGCTTTCTTT. It codes for CASSLLGGRGAFF.

The chain uses TRBV30 and TRBJ1-2, with no clear D. Germline values: CDR1 GTSNPN, CDR2 SVGIG (reference sequence). The CDR3 loop spans 14 amino acids. Trimming stripped 1 base from V and 8 bases from J, with 17 bases between. CDR3 DNA sequence: TGTGCCTGGAGTGGAGGGTTTTCGGTTAAAGGCTACACCTTC. This gives the protein CAWSGGFSVKGYTF.

The J gene is TRBJ2-7, the V gene TRBV27; tentative D call: TRBD2 (6 bases). The V gene lost 3 bases and the J gene lost 0 bases, with 9 bases spanning the gap. Germline CDR1 is MNHEY and CDR2 is SMNVEV (reference sequence). The CDR3 totals 14 residues. This CDR3 reads CASSFRGSSYEQYF. DNA for the CDR3: TGTGCCAGCAGTTTCCGGGGGAGCTCCTACGAGCAGTACTTC.

This chain uses TRBV2 with TRBJ1-5; 7 bases agree with TRBD1. Germline assignment: CDR1 SNHLY and CDR2 FYNNEI. This CDR3 has 13 amino acids. J was trimmed by 2 bases and V by 8 bases; bases with no gene match: 3. The CDR3 coding sequence is TGTGCCAGCCGGGACAGAGGCAATCAGCCCCAGCATTTT. Its translation: CASRDRGNQPQHF.

The V gene is TRBV19, the J gene TRBJ1-1, with 9 bases that match TRBD1. V gave up 7 bases and J gave up 3 bases; unmatched junction bases: 3. The V gene's germline CDR1 is LNHDA and CDR2 SQIVND (reference sequence). The CDR3 is 13 residues long. This CDR3 is CASTRQGDTEAFF. CDR3 nucleotide sequence: TGTGCCAGTACCCGACAGGGGGACACTGAAGCTTTCTTT. The whole variable domain, filled in from reference TRBV19 and TRBJ1-1, reads DGGITQSPKYLFRKEGQNVTLSCEQNLNHDAMYWYRQDPGQGLRLIYYSQIVNDFQKGDIAEGYSVSREKKESFPLTVTSAQKNPTAFYLCASTRQGDTEAFFGQGTRLTVV.

The J gene is TRBJ1-2, the V gene TRBV5-8; no firm D call. Germline-derived CDR1 and CDR2 are SGHTS and YDEGEE. V lost 4 bases to trimming and J lost 2 bases, with 9 bases between them. The CDR3 is 13 residues long. CDR3 bases: TGTGCCAGCAGCGTCAGGTCGAACTATGGCTACACCTTC. It yields the protein CASSVRSNYGYTF.

The J gene is TRBJ2-7, the V gene TRBV5-1; 9 bases match TRBD1. CDR1 is SGHRS and CDR2 is YFSETQ in the germline V gene. J was trimmed by 3 bases and V by 0 bases; bases with no gene match: 4. This CDR3 contains 15 residues. CDR3: CASSLEGTGNYEQYF. The CDR3 bases are TGCGCCAGCAGCTTGGAAGGGACAGGGAACTACGAGCAGTACTTC.

Here the CDR3 DNA reads TGCGCCAGCAGCTTGGCTGGGACAGGGAACACCGGGGAGCTGTTTTTT. It encodes CASSLAGTGNTGELFF. The J gene is TRBJ2-2, the V gene TRBV5-1; 8 bases match TRBD1. Germline V gene data show CDR1 as SGHRS and CDR2 as YFSETQ. This CDR3 region has 16 residues. V was clipped by 0 bases and J by 1 base; unmatched bases: 2.

The chain combines TRBV18 with TRBJ2-5, with 10 bases that match TRBD1. Germline CDR1 and CDR2: KGHSH and LQKENI. This CDR3 is 16 amino acids long. The J segment lost 3 bases and the V segment lost 1 base, leaving 5 bases of the junction unmatched. This chain's CDR3 is CASSPRIGTGEETQYF. The DNA for the CDR3 is TGTGCCAGCTCACCACGAATCGGGACAGGGGAAGAGACCCAGTACTTC. The full variable domain, with the rest looked up from reference TRBV18 and TRBJ2-5, is NAGVMQNPRHLVRRRGQEARLRCSPMKGHSHVYWYRQLPEEGLKFMVYLQKENIIDESGMPKERFSAEFPKEGPSILRIQQVVRGDSAAYFCASSPRIGTGEETQYFGPGTRLLVL.

The chain joins TRBV7-2 to TRBJ2-1; 12 positions agree with TRBD2. The CDR3 covers 18 residues. J lost 7 bases, V lost 6 bases, and 16 bases had no gene match. Per the germline V gene, CDR1 is SGHTA and CDR2 is FQGNSA. This CDR3 is CASRLRGLAGGKGNEQFF. In nucleotides, the CDR3 is TGTGCCAGCAGGTTAAGGGGGCTAGCGGGAGGGAAGGGGAATGAGCAGTTCTTC.

The chain is built from TRBV6-1 and TRBJ1-5, with D possibly matching TRBD1 (5 bases). The germline V gene has CDR1 MNHNS and CDR2 SASEGT. The CDR3 is 14 residues long. Between the trimmed V and J ends, which lost 10 bases and 3 bases, there was a span of 16 bases. The CDR3 nucleotides read TGTGCCAACGGGGGGGTATTTGACAATCAGCCCCAGCATTTT. Amino acids: CANGGVFDNQPQHF.